A selection of T cell receptor beta chains follows, all from one sample in a study of blood T cell repertoires in COVID-19. The data were produced by immunoSEQ multiplex PCR, yet TCRdb's version contains in-frame clones alone and is incomplete. The sample has around 170,000 clones, 88% seen once. The sample taken for sequencing was peripheral blood. These receptors were obtained from a man aged 60 to 75 with acute or convalescent COVID-19. The CDR3 runs from the conserved cysteine through the conserved F or W. The order of the fields is J gene, V gene, CDR3 length, CDR3 protein.

>TRBJ2-1|TRBV9|14
CASSVRTSGSEQFF
>TRBJ1-2|TRBV5-1|14
CASSPPGGGHGYTF
>TRBJ2-1|TRBV10-2|16
CASSENTGGADNEQFF
>TRBJ1-2|TRBV19|13
CASSIGGSYGYTF
>TRBJ1-5|TRBV6-5|12
CASSRGGQPQHF
>TRBJ1-2|TRBV7-9|17
CASSSGGAVVSNYGYTF
>TRBJ1-2|TRBV24-1|13
CATSDWQGQGYTF
>TRBJ2-5|TRBV10-3|16
CAISEIPSKEGGTQYF
>TRBJ1-5|TRBV19|14
CASSPGGSDQPQHF
>TRBJ1-4|TRBV5-6|14
CASSLVHLGEKLFF
>TRBJ2-1|TRBV5-1|17
CASSLGASGRSGNEQFF
>TRBJ2-1|TRBV7-2|17
CASSLTDSGSSYNEQFF
>TRBJ2-7|TRBV5-6|13
CASTSDRDGEQYF
>TRBJ1-1|TRBV6-5|13
CASSHREHTEAFF
>TRBJ2-2|TRBV5-1|16
CASSFDRVANTGELFF
>TRBJ1-1|TRBV27|14
CASSSDRAWRITFF
>TRBJ1-2|TRBV11-3|14
CASSRGQGDYGYTF
>TRBJ2-5|TRBV6-5|11
CASTLYETQYF
>TRBJ1-1|TRBV30|16
CAWSVMGTPRNTEAFF
>TRBJ1-2|TRBV7-9|15
CASSSLSSPNYGYTF
>TRBJ1-2|TRBV14|13
CASSLQGAAGYTF
>TRBJ1-1|TRBV19|14
CASSGGPRVAEAFF
>TRBJ2-7|TRBV29-1|13
CSASLGGGYEQYF
>TRBJ1-5|TRBV11-2|15
CASSLGSYSNQPQHF
>TRBJ2-2|TRBV4-1|14
CASRQGSNTGELFF
>TRBJ2-5|TRBV24-1|12
CASGTAQETQYF
>TRBJ1-3|TRBV7-6|16
CASSLYGTDSGNTIYF
>TRBJ1-2|TRBV4-2|13
CASSQDPGYGYTF
>TRBJ1-1|TRBV11-3|14
CASSPRGPGTEAFF
>TRBJ1-1|TRBV2|16
CASRPDRGSMNTEAFF
>TRBJ2-1|TRBV7-3|13
CASSLGQYNEQFF
>TRBJ1-2|TRBV5-4|15
CASSLGHRANYGYTF
>TRBJ2-5|TRBV5-1|11
CASRYLETQYF
>TRBJ1-1|TRBV28|13
CASSLGTLTEAFF
>TRBJ2-3|TRBV6-6|16
CASSRIGGLRTDTQYF
>TRBJ2-1|TRBV7-9|14
CASSLGGPYNEQFF
>TRBJ1-2|TRBV7-3|12
CASSFGEGGYTF
>TRBJ2-3|TRBV5-5|15
CASSQGQDFTDTQYF
>TRBJ2-7|TRBV5-1|15
CASSFDGQGAYEQYF
>TRBJ1-5|TRBV15|16
CATSRDPQGRNQPQHF
>TRBJ1-2|TRBV27|16
CASRDMTLDAFYGYTF
>TRBJ2-3|TRBV7-2|11
CASSLQDTQYF